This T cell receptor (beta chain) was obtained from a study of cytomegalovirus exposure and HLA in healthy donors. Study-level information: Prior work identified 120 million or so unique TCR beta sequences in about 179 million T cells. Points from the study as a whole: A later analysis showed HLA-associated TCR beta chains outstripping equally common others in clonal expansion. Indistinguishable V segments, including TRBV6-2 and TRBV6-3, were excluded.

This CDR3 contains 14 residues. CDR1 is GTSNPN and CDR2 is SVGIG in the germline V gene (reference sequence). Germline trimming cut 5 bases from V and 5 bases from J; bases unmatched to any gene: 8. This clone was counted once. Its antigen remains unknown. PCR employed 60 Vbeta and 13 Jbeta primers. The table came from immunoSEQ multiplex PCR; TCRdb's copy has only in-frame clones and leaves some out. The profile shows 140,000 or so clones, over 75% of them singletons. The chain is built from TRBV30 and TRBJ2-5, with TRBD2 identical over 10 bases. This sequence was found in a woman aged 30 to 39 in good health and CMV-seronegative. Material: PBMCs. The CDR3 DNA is TGTGCCTGGGGCATAGCGGGGGGAATGGAGACCCAGTACTTC. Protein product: CAWGIAGGMETQYF.